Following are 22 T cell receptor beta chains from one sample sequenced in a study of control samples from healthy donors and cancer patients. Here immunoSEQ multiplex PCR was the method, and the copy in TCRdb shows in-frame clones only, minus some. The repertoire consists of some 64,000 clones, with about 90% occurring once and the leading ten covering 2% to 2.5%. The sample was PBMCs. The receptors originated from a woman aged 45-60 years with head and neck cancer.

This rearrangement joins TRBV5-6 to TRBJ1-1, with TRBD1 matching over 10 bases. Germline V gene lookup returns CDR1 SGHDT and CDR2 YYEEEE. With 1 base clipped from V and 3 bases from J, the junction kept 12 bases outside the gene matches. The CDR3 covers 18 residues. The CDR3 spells CASSLPGQGRGRYTEAFF. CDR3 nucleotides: TGTGCCAGCAGCTTGCCGGGACAGGGGCGGGGGAGGTACACTGAAGCTTTCTTT.

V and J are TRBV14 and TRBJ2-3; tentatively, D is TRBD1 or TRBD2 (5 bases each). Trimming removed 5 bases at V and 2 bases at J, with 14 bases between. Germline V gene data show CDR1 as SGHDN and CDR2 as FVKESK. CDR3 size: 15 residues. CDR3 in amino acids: CASSWGFTYTDTQYF. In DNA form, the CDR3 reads TGTGCCAGCAGCTGGGGGTTCACCTACACAGATACGCAGTATTTT.

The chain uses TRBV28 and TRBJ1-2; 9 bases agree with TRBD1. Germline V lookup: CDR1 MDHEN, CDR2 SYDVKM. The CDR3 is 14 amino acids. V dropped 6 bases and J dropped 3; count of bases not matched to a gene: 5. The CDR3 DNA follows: TGTGCCAGCAGCTACCGACAGGGGGACTATGGCTACACCTTC. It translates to CASSYRQGDYGYTF.

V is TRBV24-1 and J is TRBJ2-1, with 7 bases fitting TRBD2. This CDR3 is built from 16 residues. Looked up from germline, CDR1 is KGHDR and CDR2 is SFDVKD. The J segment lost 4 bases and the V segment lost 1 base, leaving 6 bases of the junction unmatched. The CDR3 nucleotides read TGTGCCACCAGTGATTTTGGGACTACCAGATACAATGAGCAGTTCTTC. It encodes CATSDFGTTRYNEQFF.

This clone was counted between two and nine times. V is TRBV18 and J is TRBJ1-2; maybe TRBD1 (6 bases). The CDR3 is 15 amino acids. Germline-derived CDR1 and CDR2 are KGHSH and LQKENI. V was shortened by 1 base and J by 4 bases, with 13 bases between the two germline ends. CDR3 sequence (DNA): TGTGCCAGCTCACCACGCAGGGACAATACCTATGGCTACACCTTC. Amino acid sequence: CASSPRRDNTYGYTF.

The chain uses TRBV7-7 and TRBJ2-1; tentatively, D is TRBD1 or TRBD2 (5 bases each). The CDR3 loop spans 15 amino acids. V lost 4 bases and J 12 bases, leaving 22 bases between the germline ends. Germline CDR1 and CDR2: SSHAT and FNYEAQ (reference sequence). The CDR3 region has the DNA TGTGCCAGCAGCTCCGGGACGCACCCTACGGAGAGGCAGTTCTTC. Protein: CASSSGTHPTERQFF.

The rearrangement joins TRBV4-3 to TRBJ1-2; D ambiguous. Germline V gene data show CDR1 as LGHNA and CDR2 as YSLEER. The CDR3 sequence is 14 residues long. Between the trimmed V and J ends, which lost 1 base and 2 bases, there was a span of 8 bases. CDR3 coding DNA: TGCGCCAGCAGCCAAGCCGCCTCCAACTATGGCTACACCTTC. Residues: CASSQAASNYGYTF.

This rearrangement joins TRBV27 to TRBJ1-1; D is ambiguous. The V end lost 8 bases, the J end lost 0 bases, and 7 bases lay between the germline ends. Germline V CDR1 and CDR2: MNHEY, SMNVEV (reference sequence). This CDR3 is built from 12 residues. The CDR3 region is CASGIMNTEAFF. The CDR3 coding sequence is TGTGCCAGCGGCATTATGAACACTGAAGCTTTCTTT.

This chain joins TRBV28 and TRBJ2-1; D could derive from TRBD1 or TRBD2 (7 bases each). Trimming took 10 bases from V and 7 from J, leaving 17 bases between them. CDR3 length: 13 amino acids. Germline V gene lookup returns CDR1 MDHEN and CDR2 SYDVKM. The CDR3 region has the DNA TGTGCCACCCGGGGGGCAGGGGGAAATGAGCAGTTCTTC. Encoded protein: CATRGAGGNEQFF.

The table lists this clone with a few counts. The CDR3 reads CASSLIGAGDSPLHF. The CDR3, as DNA: TGTGCCAGCAGCTTAATAGGGGCTGGGGATTCACCCCTCCACTTT. The chain links TRBV7-2 to TRBJ1-6; TRBD1 is a possible D gene (5 bases). Trimming took 2 bases from V and 8 from J, leaving 13 bases between them. The CDR3 is made up of 15 amino acids. From germline, CDR1 is SGHTA and CDR2 FQGNSA.

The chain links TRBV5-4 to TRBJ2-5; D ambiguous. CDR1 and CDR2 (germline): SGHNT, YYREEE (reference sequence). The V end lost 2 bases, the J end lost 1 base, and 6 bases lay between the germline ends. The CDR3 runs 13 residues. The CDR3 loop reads CASSFGAQETQYF. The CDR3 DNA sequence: TGTGCCAGCAGCTTCGGAGCCCAAGAGACCCAGTACTTC.

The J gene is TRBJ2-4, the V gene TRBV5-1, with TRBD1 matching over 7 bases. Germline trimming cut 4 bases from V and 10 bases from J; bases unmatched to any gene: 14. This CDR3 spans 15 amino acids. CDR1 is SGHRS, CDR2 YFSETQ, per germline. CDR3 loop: CASSLQGPSPGIQYF. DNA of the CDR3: TGCGCCAGCAGCCTACAGGGGCCCTCCCCCGGGATTCAGTACTTC.

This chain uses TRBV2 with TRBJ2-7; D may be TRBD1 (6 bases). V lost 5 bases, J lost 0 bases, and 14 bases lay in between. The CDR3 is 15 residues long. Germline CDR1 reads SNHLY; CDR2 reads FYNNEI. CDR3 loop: CASSRTGPPSYEQYF. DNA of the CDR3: TGTGCCAGCAGTAGAACAGGGCCTCCCTCCTACGAGCAGTACTTC.

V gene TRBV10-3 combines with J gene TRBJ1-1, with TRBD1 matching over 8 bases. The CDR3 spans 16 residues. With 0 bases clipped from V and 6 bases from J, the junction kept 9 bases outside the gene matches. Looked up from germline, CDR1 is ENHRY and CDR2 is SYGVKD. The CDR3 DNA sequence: TGTGCCATCAGTGAGTCACGTCAGGGGGCGCCGGCTGAAGCTTTCTTT. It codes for CAISESRQGAPAEAFF.

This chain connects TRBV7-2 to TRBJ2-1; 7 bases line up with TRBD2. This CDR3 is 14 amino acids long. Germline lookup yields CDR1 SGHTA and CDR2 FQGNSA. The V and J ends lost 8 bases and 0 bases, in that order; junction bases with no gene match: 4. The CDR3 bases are TGTGCCAGCGGAGGGGAGGGCTCCTACAATGAGCAGTTCTTC. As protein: CASGGEGSYNEQFF.

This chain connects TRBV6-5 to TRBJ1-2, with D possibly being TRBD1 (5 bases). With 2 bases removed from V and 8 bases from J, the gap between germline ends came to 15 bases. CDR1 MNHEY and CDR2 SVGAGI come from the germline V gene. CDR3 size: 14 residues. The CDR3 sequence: CASSYRVQGLGYTF. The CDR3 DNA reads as TGTGCCAGCAGTTACCGCGTCCAGGGTCTAGGCTACACCTTC.

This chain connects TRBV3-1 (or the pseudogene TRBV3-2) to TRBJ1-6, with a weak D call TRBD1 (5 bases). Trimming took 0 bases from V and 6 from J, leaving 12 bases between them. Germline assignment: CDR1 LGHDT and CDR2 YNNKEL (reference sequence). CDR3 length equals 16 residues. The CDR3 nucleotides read TGTGCCAGCAGCCAAGATGAGGGGTGGGGTAATTCACCCCTCCACTTT. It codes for CASSQDEGWGNSPLHF.

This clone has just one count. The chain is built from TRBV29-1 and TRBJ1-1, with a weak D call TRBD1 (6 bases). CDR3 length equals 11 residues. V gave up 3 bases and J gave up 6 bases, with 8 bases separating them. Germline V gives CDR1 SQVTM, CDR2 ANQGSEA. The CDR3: CSVEGHPEAFF. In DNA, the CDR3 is TGCAGCGTTGAGGGACACCCTGAAGCTTTCTTT.

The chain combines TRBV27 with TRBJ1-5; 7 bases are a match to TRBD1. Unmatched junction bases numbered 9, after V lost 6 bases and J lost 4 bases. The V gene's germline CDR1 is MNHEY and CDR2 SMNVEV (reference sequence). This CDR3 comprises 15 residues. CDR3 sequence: CASRKTGFPNQPQHF. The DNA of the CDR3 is TGTGCCAGCAGGAAGACAGGGTTTCCAAATCAGCCCCAGCATTTT.

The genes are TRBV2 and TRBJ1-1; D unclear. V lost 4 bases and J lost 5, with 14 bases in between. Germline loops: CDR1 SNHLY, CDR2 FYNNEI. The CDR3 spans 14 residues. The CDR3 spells CASSGKTTGTEAFF. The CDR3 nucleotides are TGTGCCAGCAGTGGAAAGACAACGGGGACTGAAGCTTTCTTT.

The chain's CDR3 is CASSSGGGGGYTF. The DNA for the CDR3 is TGTGCCAGCAGCTCGGGCGGGGGTGGCGGCTACACCTTC. V gene TRBV5-6 combines with J gene TRBJ1-2; possible D gene TRBD1, 5 bases. Per the germline V gene, CDR1 is SGHDT and CDR2 is YYEEEE. CDR3 length equals 13 residues. Trimming stripped 3 bases from V and 8 bases from J, with 14 bases between.

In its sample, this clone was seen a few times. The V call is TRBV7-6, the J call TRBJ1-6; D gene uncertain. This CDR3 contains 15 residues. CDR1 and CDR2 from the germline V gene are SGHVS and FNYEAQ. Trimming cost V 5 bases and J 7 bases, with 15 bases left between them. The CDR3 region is CASSPRRSGNSPLHF. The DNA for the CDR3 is TGTGCCAGCAGCCCGAGGAGGTCAGGCAATTCACCCCTCCACTTT.